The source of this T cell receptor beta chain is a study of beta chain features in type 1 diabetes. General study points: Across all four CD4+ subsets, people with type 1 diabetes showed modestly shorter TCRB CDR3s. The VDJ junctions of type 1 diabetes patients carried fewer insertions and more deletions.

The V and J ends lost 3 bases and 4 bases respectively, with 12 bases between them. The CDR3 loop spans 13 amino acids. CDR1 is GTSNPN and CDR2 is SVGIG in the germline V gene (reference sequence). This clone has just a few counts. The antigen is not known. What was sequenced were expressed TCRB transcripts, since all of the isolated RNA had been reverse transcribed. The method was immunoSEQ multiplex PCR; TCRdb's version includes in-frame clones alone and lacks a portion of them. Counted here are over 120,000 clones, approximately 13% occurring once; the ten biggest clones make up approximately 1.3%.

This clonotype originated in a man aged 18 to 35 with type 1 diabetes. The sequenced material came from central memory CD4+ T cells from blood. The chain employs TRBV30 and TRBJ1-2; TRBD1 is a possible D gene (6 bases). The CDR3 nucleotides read TGTGCCTGGAGCCCCAGGGGAGGCTATGGCTACACCTTC. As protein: CAWSPRGGYGYTF.